This T cell receptor (beta chain) came from a study of identifying expanded T cells in peripheral blood. Study-level findings and limits: Variance in clone template counts between approximately 2-week samples significantly increased with total template count across all healthy donors. Over two and four weeks, about 15 and 19 clones changed, versus around 1.3 between replicates.

Clones were read by immunoSEQ multiplex PCR, and TCRdb kept only the in-frame ones, dropping some. Of tens of thousands of clones listed, 70% to 90% were seen once; the top ten hold about 17%. The CDR3 is 15 residues long. V lost 5 bases and J 6 bases, leaving 14 bases between the germline ends. Germline CDR1 LNHNV, CDR2 YYDKDF (reference sequence). Healthy donors had no documented immune events, such as infections, while sampled. As regards this clone: Antigen: not known.

The origin of this receptor is a person between 18 and 75 years old in good health. The chain recombines TRBV15 with TRBJ1-6; D is undetermined. The sequencing input was blood. The DNA for the CDR3 is TGTGCCACCAGCCCCTTACAAGTTACTAATTCACCCCTCCACTTT. Protein: CATSPLQVTNSPLHF.